These 5 T cell receptor beta chains originate from one sample sequenced in a study of blood T cell repertoires in COVID-19. Sequenced by immunoSEQ multiplex PCR; TCRdb stores in-frame clones only, minus some. Among about 150,000 clones listed, around 89% were seen once. Sequenced input: peripheral blood. The receptors derive from a woman aged 40 to 55 with acute or convalescent COVID-19.

The chain recombines TRBV9 with TRBJ2-2; 11 positions agree with TRBD1. V lost 4 bases and J lost 3; bases outside the gene matches: 5. This CDR3 contains 16 residues. CDR1 is SGDLS, CDR2 YYNGEE, per germline. The CDR3 nucleotides are TGTGCCAGCAGCCCACGGGACAGGGGGTACACCGGGGAGCTGTTTTTT. It encodes CASSPRDRGYTGELFF.

The rearrangement uses TRBV3-1 (or the pseudogene TRBV3-2) and TRBJ1-5; 9 nucleotides align to TRBD1. Germline V CDR1 and CDR2: LGHDT, YNNKEL (reference sequence). The CDR3 loop spans 14 amino acids. V lost 2 bases, J lost 8 bases, and 4 bases stayed unmatched. CDR3 coding DNA: TGTGCCAGCAGCCAAAACAGGGGGCTTGAGCCCCAGCATTTT. This translates into CASSQNRGLEPQHF.

The CDR3 sequence: CASSGSLGAFF. CDR3 DNA: TGTGCCTCCAGTGGGAGTCTAGGAGCTTTCTTT. This sequence joins TRBV19 and TRBJ1-1; the D is unclear. The CDR3 loop spans 11 amino acids. Trimming cost V 11 bases and J 10 bases, with 17 bases left between them. Germline-derived CDR1 and CDR2 are LNHDA and SQIVND (reference sequence).

V usage is TRBV2 and J usage is TRBJ1-5, with TRBD1 matching 7 bases. The J segment lost 3 bases and the V segment lost 7 bases, leaving 6 bases of the junction unmatched. In germline, CDR1 is SNHLY, CDR2 FYNNEI. This CDR3 has 14 amino acids. CDR3 coding DNA: TGTGCCAGCAAGGTTACAGGGGTCAATCAGCCCCAGCATTTT. Translated: CASKVTGVNQPQHF.

The V gene is TRBV6-5, the J gene TRBJ1-5; no definite D call. Germline lookup yields CDR1 MNHEY and CDR2 SVGAGI. Trimming removed 6 bases from V and 3 bases from J, with 12 bases in between. The CDR3 is made up of 14 amino acids. CDR3 nucleotides: TGTGCCAGCAGAAATGTACAGAACAATCAGCCCCAGCATTTT. Encoded protein: CASRNVQNNQPQHF.